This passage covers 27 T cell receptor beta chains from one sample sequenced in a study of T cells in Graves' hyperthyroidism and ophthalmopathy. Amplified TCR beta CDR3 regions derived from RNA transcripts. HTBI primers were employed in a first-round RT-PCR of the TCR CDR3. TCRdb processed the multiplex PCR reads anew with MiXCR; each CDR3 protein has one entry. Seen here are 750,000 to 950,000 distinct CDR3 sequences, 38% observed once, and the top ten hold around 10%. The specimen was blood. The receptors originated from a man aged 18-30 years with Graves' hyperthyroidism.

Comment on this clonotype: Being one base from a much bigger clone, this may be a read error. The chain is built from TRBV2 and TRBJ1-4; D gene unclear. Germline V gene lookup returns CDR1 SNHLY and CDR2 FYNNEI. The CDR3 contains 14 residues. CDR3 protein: CASSESGQSEKPFF. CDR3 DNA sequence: TGTGCCAGCAGTGAAAGTGGGCAGAGTGAAAAACCGTTTTTT.

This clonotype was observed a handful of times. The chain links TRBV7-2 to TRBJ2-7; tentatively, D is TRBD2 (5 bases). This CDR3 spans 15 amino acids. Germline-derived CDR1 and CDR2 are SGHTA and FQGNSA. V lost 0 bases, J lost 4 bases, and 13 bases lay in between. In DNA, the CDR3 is TGTGCCAGCAGCTTAGCCCCGCTAGCCCGGTACGAGCAGTACTTC. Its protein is CASSLAPLARYEQYF.

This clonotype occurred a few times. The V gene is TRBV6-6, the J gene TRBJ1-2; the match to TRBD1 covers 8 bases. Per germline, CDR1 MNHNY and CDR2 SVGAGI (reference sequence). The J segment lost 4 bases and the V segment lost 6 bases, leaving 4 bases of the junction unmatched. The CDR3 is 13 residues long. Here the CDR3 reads CASRFRGPYGYTF. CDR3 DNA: TGTGCCAGCAGGTTCAGGGGGCCCTATGGCTACACCTTC.

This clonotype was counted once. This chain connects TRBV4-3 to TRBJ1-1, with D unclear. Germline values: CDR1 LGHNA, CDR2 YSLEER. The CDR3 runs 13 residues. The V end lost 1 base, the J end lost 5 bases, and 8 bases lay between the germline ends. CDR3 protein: CASSQAEVTEAFF. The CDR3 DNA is TGCGCCAGCAGCCAAGCGGAGGTTACTGAAGCTTTCTTT.

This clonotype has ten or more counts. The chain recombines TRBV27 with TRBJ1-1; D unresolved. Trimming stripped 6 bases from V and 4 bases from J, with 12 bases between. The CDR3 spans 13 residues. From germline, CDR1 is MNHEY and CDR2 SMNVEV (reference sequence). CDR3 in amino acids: CASSLWASTEAFF. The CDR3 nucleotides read TGTGCCAGCAGCCTATGGGCTAGCACTGAAGCTTTCTTT.

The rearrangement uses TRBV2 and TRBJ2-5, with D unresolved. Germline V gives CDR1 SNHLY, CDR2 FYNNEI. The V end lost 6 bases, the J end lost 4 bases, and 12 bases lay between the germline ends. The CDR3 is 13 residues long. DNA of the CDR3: TGTGCCAGCAGCCAATATTCATTAGAGACCCAGTACTTC. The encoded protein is CASSQYSLETQYF. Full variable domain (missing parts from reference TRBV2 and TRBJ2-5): EPEVTQTPSHQVTQMGQEVILRCVPISNHLYFYWYRQILGQKVEFLVSFYNNEISEKSEIFDDQFSVERPDGSNFTLKIRSTKLEDSAMYFCASSQYSLETQYFGPGTRLLVL.

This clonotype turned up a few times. The CDR3 DNA reads TGTGCCACCAGTGCCGGGACAGGGGATAGCAATCAGCCCCAGCATTTT. Residues: CATSAGTGDSNQPQHF. This chain links TRBV24-1 with TRBJ1-5; the match to TRBD1 covers 10 bases. CDR3 length: 16 amino acids. In germline, CDR1 is KGHDR, CDR2 SFDVKD. With V trimmed by 5 bases and J by 0 bases, 3 bases remained unmatched.

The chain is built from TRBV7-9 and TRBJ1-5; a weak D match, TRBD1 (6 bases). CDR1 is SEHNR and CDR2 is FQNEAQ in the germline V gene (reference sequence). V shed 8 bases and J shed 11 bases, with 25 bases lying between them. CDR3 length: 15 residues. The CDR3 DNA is TGTGCCAGCGGGCCCACAGGGAGCCAGTTAGAGACCCAGCATTTT. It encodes CASGPTGSQLETQHF.

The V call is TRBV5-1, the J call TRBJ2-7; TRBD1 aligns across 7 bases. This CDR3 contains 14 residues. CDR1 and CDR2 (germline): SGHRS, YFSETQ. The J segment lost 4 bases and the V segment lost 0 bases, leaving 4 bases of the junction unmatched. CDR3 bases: TGCGCCAGCAGCTTGGGGGGACAGAGGTACGAGCAGTACTTC. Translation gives CASSLGGQRYEQYF.

In DNA, the CDR3 is TGTGCCAGCAGTTCAGGACAGCCCCAGTACTTC. This translates into CASSSGQPQYF. This chain connects TRBV12-3 or TRBV12-4 to TRBJ2-5, with D possibly matching TRBD1 (6 bases). Trimming removed 4 bases from V and 9 bases from J, with 9 bases in between. CDR3 length equals 11 residues.

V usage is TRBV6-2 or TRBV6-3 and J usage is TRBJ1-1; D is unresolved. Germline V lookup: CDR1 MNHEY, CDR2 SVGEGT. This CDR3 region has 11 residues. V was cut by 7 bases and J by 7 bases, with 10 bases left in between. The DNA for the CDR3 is TGTGCCAGCATTACAAACGGTGAAGCTTTCTTT. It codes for CASITNGEAFF.

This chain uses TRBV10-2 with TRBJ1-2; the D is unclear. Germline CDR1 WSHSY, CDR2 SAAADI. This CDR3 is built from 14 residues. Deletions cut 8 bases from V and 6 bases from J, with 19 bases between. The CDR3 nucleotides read TGCGCCAGCGGGCCTTTGACTGCGCAGCATGGCTACACCTTC. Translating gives CASGPLTAQHGYTF.

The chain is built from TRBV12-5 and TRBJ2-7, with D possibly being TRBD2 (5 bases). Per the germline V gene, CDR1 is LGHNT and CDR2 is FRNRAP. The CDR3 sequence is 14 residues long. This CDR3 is CASSLRLTAHEQYF. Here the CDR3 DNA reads TGTGCCAGCAGTTTAAGACTAACGGCGCACGAGCAGTACTTC.

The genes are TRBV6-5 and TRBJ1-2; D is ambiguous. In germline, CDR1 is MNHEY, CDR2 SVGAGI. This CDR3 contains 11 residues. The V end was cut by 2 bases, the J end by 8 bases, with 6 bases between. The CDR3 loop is CASSYLRGYTF. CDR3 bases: TGTGCCAGCAGTTACCTCCGGGGCTACACCTTC.

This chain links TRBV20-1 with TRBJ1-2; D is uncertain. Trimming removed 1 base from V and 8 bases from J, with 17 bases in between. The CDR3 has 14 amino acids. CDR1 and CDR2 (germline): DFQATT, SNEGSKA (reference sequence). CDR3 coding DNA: TGCAGTGCTAGAGTTTCAGGCAGAAGGGAGGGCTACACCTTC. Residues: CSARVSGRREGYTF.

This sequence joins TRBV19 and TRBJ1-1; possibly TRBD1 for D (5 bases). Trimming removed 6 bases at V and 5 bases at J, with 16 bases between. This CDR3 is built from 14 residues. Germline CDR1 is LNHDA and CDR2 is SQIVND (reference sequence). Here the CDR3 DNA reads TGTGCCAGTAGGTCCTGGGGGGGATCGACTGAAGCTTTCTTT. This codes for CASRSWGGSTEAFF.

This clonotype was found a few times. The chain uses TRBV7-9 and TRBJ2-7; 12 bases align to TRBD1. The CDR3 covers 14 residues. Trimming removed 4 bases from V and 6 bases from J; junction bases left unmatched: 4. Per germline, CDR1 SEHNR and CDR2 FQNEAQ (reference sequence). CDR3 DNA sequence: TGTGCCAGCAGCTGGGACAGGGGGCGACTCGAGCAGTACTTC. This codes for CASSWDRGRLEQYF.

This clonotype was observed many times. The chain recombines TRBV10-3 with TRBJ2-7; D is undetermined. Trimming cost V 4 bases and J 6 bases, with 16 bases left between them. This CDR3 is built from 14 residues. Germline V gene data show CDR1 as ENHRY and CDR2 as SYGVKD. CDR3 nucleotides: TGTGCCATCAGTGGAAGTGCCTCTCACCTCGAGCAGTACTTC. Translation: CAISGSASHLEQYF.

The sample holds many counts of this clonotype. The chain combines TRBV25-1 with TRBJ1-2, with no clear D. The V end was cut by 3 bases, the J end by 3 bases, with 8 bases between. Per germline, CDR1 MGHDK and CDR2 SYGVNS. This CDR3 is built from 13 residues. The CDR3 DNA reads TGTGCCAGCAGTGACGAAGTTGACTATGGCTACACCTTC. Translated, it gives CASSDEVDYGYTF.

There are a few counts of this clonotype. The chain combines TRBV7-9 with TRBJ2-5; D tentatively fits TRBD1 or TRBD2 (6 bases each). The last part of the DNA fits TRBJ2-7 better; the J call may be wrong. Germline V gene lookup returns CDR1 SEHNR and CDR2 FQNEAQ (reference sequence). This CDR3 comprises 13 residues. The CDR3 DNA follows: TGTGCCAGCAGCTGGGGGGCGAGGTACGAGCAGTACTTC. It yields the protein CASSWGARYEQYF.

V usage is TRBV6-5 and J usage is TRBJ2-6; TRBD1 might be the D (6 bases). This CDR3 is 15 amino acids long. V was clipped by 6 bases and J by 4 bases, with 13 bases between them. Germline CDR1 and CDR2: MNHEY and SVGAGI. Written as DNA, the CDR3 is TGTGCCAGCAGATATACAGGGAGCGGGGCCAACGTCCTGACTTTC. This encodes CASRYTGSGANVLTF.

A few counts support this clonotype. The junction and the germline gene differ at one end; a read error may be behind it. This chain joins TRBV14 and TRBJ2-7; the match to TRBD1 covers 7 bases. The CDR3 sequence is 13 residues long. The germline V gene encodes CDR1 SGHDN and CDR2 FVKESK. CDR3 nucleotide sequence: TGTGCCAGCAGCCTTTGGGATCGGGACAGCTTCCACTTC. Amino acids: CASSLWDRDSFHF.

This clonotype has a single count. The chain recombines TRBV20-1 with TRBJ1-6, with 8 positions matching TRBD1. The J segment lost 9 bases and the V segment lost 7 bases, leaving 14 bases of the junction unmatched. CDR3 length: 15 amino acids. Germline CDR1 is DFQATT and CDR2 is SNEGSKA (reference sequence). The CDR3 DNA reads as TGCAGTGGCCCGACCCTGACAGGGGAGGGTTCACCCCTCCACTTT. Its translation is CSGPTLTGEGSPLHF.

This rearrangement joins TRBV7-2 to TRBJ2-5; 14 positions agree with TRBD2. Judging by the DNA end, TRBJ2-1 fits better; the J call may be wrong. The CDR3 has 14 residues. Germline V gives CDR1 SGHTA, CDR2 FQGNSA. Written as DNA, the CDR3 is TGTGCCAGCAGCCTGACTAGCGGGAGGGATGAGCAGTTCTTC. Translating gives CASSLTSGRDEQFF.

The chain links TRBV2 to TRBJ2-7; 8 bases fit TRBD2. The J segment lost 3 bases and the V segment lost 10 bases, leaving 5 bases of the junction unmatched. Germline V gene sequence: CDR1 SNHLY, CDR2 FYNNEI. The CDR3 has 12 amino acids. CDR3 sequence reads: CANQRENYEQYF. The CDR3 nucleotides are TGTGCCAACCAGCGGGAGAACTACGAGCAGTACTTC.

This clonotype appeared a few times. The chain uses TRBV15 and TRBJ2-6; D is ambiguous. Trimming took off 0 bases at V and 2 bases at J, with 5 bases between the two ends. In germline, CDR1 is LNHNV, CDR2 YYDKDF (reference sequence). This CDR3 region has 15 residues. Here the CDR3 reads CATSRDRAGANVLTF. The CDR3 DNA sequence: TGTGCCACCAGCAGAGATCGGGCTGGGGCCAACGTCCTGACTTTC.

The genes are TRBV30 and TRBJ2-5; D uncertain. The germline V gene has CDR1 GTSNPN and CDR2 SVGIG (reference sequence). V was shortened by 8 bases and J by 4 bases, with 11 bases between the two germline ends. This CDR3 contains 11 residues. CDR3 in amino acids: CARSKGETQYF. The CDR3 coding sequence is TGTGCCCGATCCAAGGGAGAGACCCAGTACTTC.